This is a list of T cell receptor beta chains from one sample in a study of blood T cells in healthy people across ages. TCRdb re-analysed the 5' RACE reads in MiXCR, keeping a single row per CDR3 protein. The table lists hundreds of thousands of distinct CDR3 sequences, around 48% of them singletons. The sample comprised blood. These receptors were taken from a man aged 30-40 years in good health. The CDR3 runs from the conserved cysteine through the conserved F or W. Fields, in order: clone size, V gene, D gene, J gene, CDR3 protein, CDR3 DNA. The D gene is left open where the match is weak. Clone size is given for some rows only: seen once, a few or many times, or a class if the clone is expanded.

size: NA; V: TRBV20-1; D: TRBD2; J: TRBJ2-5; CDR3: CSARPPGGIETQYF; DNA: TGCAGTGCTAGACCCCCGGGAGGGATTGAGACCCAGTACTTC
size: NA; V: TRBV15; D: NA; J: TRBJ2-3; CDR3: CATSRGGADTQYF; DNA: TGTGCCACCAGCAGAGGCGGTGCAGATACGCAGTATTTT
size: NA; V: TRBV9; D: NA; J: TRBJ2-1; CDR3: CASSVSTQVPRTEKYNEQFF; DNA: TGTGCCAGCAGCGTAAGTACACAAGTACCGCGAACCGAAAAATACAATGAGCAGTTCTTC
size: NA; V: TRBV3-1; D: NA; J: TRBJ1-2; CDR3: CASSVLNYGYTF; DNA: TGTGCCAGCAGCGTATTGAACTATGGCTACACCTTC
size: few; V: TRBV4-1; D: NA; J: TRBJ1-2; CDR3: CASSREWGQGSYGHTF; DNA: NA
size: NA; V: TRBV3-1; D: TRBD2; J: TRBJ2-1; CDR3: CASSQVLAGGRNEQFF; DNA: TGTGCCAGCAGCCAAGTACTGGCGGGGGGGCGTAATGAGCAGTTCTTC
size: few; V: TRBV4-2; D: NA; J: TRBJ2-4; CDR3: CASSEATGGSTKNIQYF; DNA: TGTGCCAGCAGCGAGGCTACGGGGGGCTCGACCAAAAACATTCAGTACTTC
size: NA; V: TRBV20-1; D: NA; J: TRBJ2-3; CDR3: CSARPSRRALTDTQYF; DNA: TGCAGTGCTAGACCCTCTCGCAGGGCCTTGACAGATACGCAGTATTTT
size: NA; V: TRBV6-5; D: NA; J: TRBJ1-3; CDR3: CASSQGSGTGNTIYF; DNA: TGTGCCAGCAGCCAAGGGTCCGGGACTGGAAACACCATATATTTT
size: NA; V: TRBV4-1; D: NA; J: TRBJ1-4; CDR3: CASRTPTTNEKLFF; DNA: TGCGCCTCCCGAACACCAACAACTAATGAAAAACTGTTTTTT
size: NA; V: TRBV12-3/TRBV12-4; D: NA; J: TRBJ1-1; CDR3: CASSTIQGHEAFF; DNA: TGTGCCAGCAGTACAATACAGGGCCATGAAGCTTTCTTT
size: few; V: TRBV7-2; D: TRBD1; J: TRBJ2-3; CDR3: CASSLRQGVRTDTQYF; DNA: TGTGCCAGCAGCCTAAGACAGGGGGTGCGCACAGATACGCAGTATTTT
size: NA; V: TRBV12-3/TRBV12-4; D: NA; J: TRBJ2-3; CDR3: CASRARTMGTDTQYF; DNA: TGTGCCAGCAGAGCCCGGACTATGGGCACAGATACGCAGTATTTT
size: few; V: TRBV3-1; D: NA; J: TRBJ2-3; CDR3: CASSQGPTGPKVNTQYF; DNA: TGTGCCAGCAGCCAGGGCCCAACAGGGCCAAAGGTGAATACGCAGTATTTT
size: NA; V: TRBV5-6; D: TRBD1; J: TRBJ2-4; CDR3: CASSSRDRLSLAKNIQYF; DNA: TGTGCCAGCAGCTCCCGGGACAGACTTTCTCTAGCCAAAAACATTCAGTACTTC